This T cell receptor beta chain is drawn from a study of sequential checkpoint blockade in melanoma. About the research overall: Arm A got nivolumab then ipilimumab; arm B the reverse, 1:1.

Some clones are missing from TCRdb's copy, which holds only in-frame ones; the method was immunoSEQ multiplex PCR. The sample carries fewer than 35,000 clones, approximately 86% recorded once. The count of this clone is one. As for treatment: randomized to nivolumab then ipilimumab (arm A) or the reverse (arm B). None of the patients previously received DNA-damaging chemotherapy. Live CD3+CD8+ CD19− CD56− cells were sorted from PBMCs. The receptor's source is a human donor with melanoma. Material: CD8+ T cells sorted from blood (inferred from file names), obtained from a patient given nivolumab and ipilimumab in sequence.

CDR3 amino acids: CASSRLAGASDTQYF. The CDR3 coding sequence is TGCGCCAGCAGTCGCCTAGCGGGAGCATCAGATACGCAGTATTTT. V usage is TRBV10-1 and J usage is TRBJ2-3, with TRBD2 matching over 10 bases. V was clipped by 5 bases and J by 4 bases; unmatched bases: 6. The CDR3 has 15 residues. Germline V gene lookup returns CDR1 WNHNN and CDR2 SYGVQD (reference sequence).